The 28 T cell receptor beta chains below were found in one sample sequenced in a study of Graves' ophthalmopathy and Graves' hyperthyroidism. The sequenced template was RNA, covering the TCR beta CDR3 region. After a first-round RT-PCR with HTBI primers, a second-round multiplex PCR was run. TCRdb itself ran the multiplex PCR reads through MiXCR, one entry per CDR3 protein. The sample shows 650,000 to 900,000 distinct CDR3 sequences, roughly 40% of them seen only once. The sample taken for sequencing was peripheral blood. These receptor sequences come from an adult man with Graves' ophthalmopathy.

V is TRBV25-1 and J is TRBJ1-3; a weak D match, TRBD1 (6 bases). V shed 8 bases and J shed 0 bases, with 14 bases lying between them. The CDR3 extends over 15 amino acids. CDR1 and CDR2 (germline): MGHDK, SYGVNS. The CDR3 reads CASVDGGLSGNTIYF. The CDR3 region has the DNA TGTGCCAGCGTTGACGGGGGGCTCTCTGGAAACACCATATATTTT.

The table lists this clonotype with many counts. The chain uses TRBV6-6 and TRBJ2-7; a weak D match, TRBD1 (6 bases). This CDR3 contains 13 residues. CDR1 MNHNY and CDR2 SVGAGI come from the germline V gene (reference sequence). V dropped 6 bases and J dropped 3 bases, with 12 bases sitting between them. The CDR3 DNA reads as TGTGCCAGCAGACCGGGACACTACTACGAGCAGTACTTC. Amino acid sequence: CASRPGHYYEQYF.

The V and J genes are TRBV6-5 and TRBJ2-7, with 7 bases identical to TRBD1. Germline lookup yields CDR1 MNHEY and CDR2 SVGAGI. Trimming removed 6 bases from V and 2 bases from J; junction bases left unmatched: 7. The CDR3 runs to 14 residues. The CDR3 spells CASRDGTETYEQYF. The CDR3 DNA sequence: TGTGCCAGCAGGGACGGGACAGAAACCTACGAGCAGTACTTC.

In this sample, this clonotype turned up many times. The chain links TRBV7-2 to TRBJ1-5; 11 bases map to TRBD1. CDR3 length equals 17 residues. Looked up from germline, CDR1 is SGHTA and CDR2 is FQGNSA. Trimming at V came to 5 bases and at J to 2 bases, leaving 8 bases not matched to a gene. CDR3 in amino acids: CASSEGQGVGRNQPQHF. The CDR3 bases are TGTGCCAGCAGCGAGGGACAGGGGGTAGGACGCAATCAGCCCCAGCATTTT.

This clonotype was picked up a small number of times. This chain joins TRBV5-6 and TRBJ1-1, with unresolved D. The CDR3 extends over 14 amino acids. Per the germline V gene, CDR1 is SGHDT and CDR2 is YYEEEE. Trimming pared 0 bases from V and 4 bases from J, leaving 10 bases between. CDR3 in amino acids: CASSLALEGTEAFF. The CDR3 nucleotides read TGTGCCAGCAGCTTGGCTCTCGAGGGCACTGAAGCTTTCTTT. Complete variable domain (other parts from reference TRBV5-6 and TRBJ1-1): DAGVTQSPTHLIKTRGQQVTLRCSPKSGHDTVSWYQQALGQGPQFIFQYYEEEERQRGNFPDRFSGHQFPNYSSELNVNALLLGDSALYLCASSLALEGTEAFFGQGTRLTVV.

The rearrangement uses TRBV2 and TRBJ2-6; unclear D gene. From germline, CDR1 is SNHLY and CDR2 FYNNEI. This CDR3 region has 15 residues. V was pared by 4 bases and J by 4 bases, with 11 bases between. This CDR3 is CASSAGIAGANVLTF. In DNA, the CDR3 is TGTGCCAGCAGTGCAGGCATAGCCGGGGCCAACGTCCTGACTTTC.

This clonotype was found many times. The chain uses TRBV29-1 and TRBJ2-7; D remains unclear. Germline V CDR1 and CDR2: SQVTM, ANQGSEA. This CDR3 spans 13 amino acids. V was clipped by 3 bases and J by 0 bases, with 9 bases between them. The CDR3 coding sequence is TGCAGCGTTGACGACATAAGCTCCTACGAGCAGTACTTC. Encoded protein: CSVDDISSYEQYF.

This clonotype was recorded a few times. The rearrangement joins TRBV9 to TRBJ1-5; D is unclear. V shed 2 bases and J shed 3 bases, with 9 bases lying between them. The CDR3 has 14 amino acids. Germline CDR1 SGDLS, CDR2 YYNGEE. Here the CDR3 DNA reads TGTGCCAGCAGCGTGGCAGGAATCAATCAGCCCCAGCATTTT. Translated: CASSVAGINQPQHF.

Of note for this clonotype: A much larger clone sits a single nucleotide away, making a read error possible. This chain uses TRBV19 with TRBJ1-5; D is uncertain. The CDR3 contains 15 residues. Germline-derived CDR1 and CDR2 are LNHDA and SQIVND (reference sequence). With 1 base removed from V and 3 bases from J, the gap between germline ends came to 10 bases. CDR3 sequence (DNA): TGTGCCAGTAGTATAGTCGGGGATAACAATCAGCCCCAGCATTTT. Its translation: CASSIVGDNNQPQHF.

The chain carries TRBV2 and TRBJ2-5; 7 bases line up with TRBD1. CDR1 and CDR2 (germline): SNHLY, FYNNEI. The CDR3 length is 15 residues. The J segment lost 0 bases and the V segment lost 5 bases, leaving 6 bases of the junction unmatched. The CDR3 reads CASSLSTGNQETQYF. CDR3 coding DNA: TGTGCCAGCAGTTTATCGACAGGGAACCAAGAGACCCAGTACTTC.

V usage is TRBV29-1 and J usage is TRBJ1-1, with unresolved D. The V end lost 8 bases, the J end lost 10 bases, and 8 bases lay between the germline ends. The length of the CDR3 is 8 residues. Germline V gene lookup returns CDR1 SQVTM and CDR2 ANQGSEA. The CDR3 DNA reads as TGCAGCTTTAACGGAGCTTTCTTT. Amino acids: CSFNGAFF.

About this clonotype itself: Since a much larger clone is just one base distant, this may be a read error. No conserved phenylalanine or tryptophan is present at the end of the CDR3, so a read error is the likely explanation. CDR3 DNA sequence: TGTGCCAGCAGCAAACAAGTTAGTTTCGACGAGCAGTACCTC. Residues: CASSKQVSFDEQYL. The chain employs TRBV11-2 and TRBJ2-7; D not resolved. CDR3 length equals 14 residues. V lost 5 bases and J lost 5, with 16 bases in between. CDR1 and CDR2 (germline): SGHAT, FQNNGV.

The rearrangement links TRBV10-3 to TRBJ1-5, with 7 bases aligning to TRBD1. Trimming took 5 bases from V and 3 from J; bases not matched to a gene: 7. The CDR3 spans 15 residues. Looked up from germline, CDR1 is ENHRY and CDR2 is SYGVKD. The CDR3 region is CAISLQGKDNQPQHF. The CDR3, as DNA: TGTGCCATCAGTCTACAGGGGAAGGACAATCAGCCCCAGCATTTT.

This clonotype was counted ten times or more. This chain links TRBV20-1 with TRBJ1-2, with unresolved D. CDR1 DFQATT and CDR2 SNEGSKA come from the germline V gene (reference sequence). The CDR3 is 13 residues long. V was pared by 3 bases and J by 0 bases, with 8 bases between. CDR3 sequence reads: CSASLSTNYGYTF. In DNA, the CDR3 is TGCAGTGCTAGTCTAAGCACTAACTATGGCTACACCTTC.

This chain joins TRBV6-5 and TRBJ1-4; D is perhaps TRBD1 (5 bases). CDR3 length: 14 amino acids. V lost 2 bases and J lost 8, with 12 bases in between. CDR1 is MNHEY, CDR2 SVGAGI, per germline. DNA for the CDR3: TGTGCCAGCAGTTACGGGGGGGGATTCGAAAAACTGTTTTTT. Amino acids: CASSYGGGFEKLFF.

The rearrangement joins TRBV2 to TRBJ2-5; no reliable D call. The CDR3 is 13 residues long. CDR1 SNHLY and CDR2 FYNNEI come from the germline V gene. With 1 base removed from V and 3 bases from J, the gap between germline ends came to 6 bases. The CDR3 reads CASSEDRKETQYF. The CDR3 DNA sequence: TGTGCCAGCAGTGAAGATAGGAAAGAGACCCAGTACTTC.

There are many counts of this clonotype. V gene TRBV7-9 combines with J gene TRBJ1-4; possibly TRBD1 for D (5 bases). Germline CDR1 and CDR2: SEHNR and FQNEAQ (reference sequence). The CDR3 runs to 12 residues. Trimming stripped 2 bases from V and 8 bases from J, with 6 bases between. CDR3 in DNA: TGTGCCAGCAGCTTACAGGGCGAAAAACTGTTTTTT. This encodes CASSLQGEKLFF.

The chain couples TRBV9 to TRBJ2-2, with D perhaps TRBD1 or TRBD2 (5 bases each). Germline-derived CDR1 and CDR2 are SGDLS and YYNGEE. Trimming pared 0 bases from V and 0 bases from J, leaving 9 bases between. This CDR3 is 16 amino acids long. DNA of the CDR3: TGTGCCAGCAGCGTAGGGGGACGGACGAACACCGGGGAGCTGTTTTTT. Translation: CASSVGGRTNTGELFF.

The chain carries TRBV7-9 and TRBJ2-5; D possibly corresponds to TRBD1 (5 bases). Trimming left V 2 bases short and J 7 bases short, with 14 bases between. The CDR3 length is 14 residues. Germline lookup yields CDR1 SEHNR and CDR2 FQNEAQ (reference sequence). CDR3 region: CASSLRGRAWTQYF. CDR3 in DNA: TGTGCCAGCAGCTTACGTGGCAGGGCATGGACCCAGTACTTC.

The chain employs TRBV7-2 and TRBJ2-7; D is perhaps TRBD1 (5 bases). Between the trimmed V and J ends, which lost 1 base and 0 bases, there was a span of 13 bases. The germline gives CDR1 SGHTA, CDR2 FQGNSA. CDR3 length equals 16 residues. The CDR3, as DNA: TGTGCCAGCAGCTTAGAATTGTCACAGGACTCCTACGAGCAGTACTTC. This codes for CASSLELSQDSYEQYF.

This clonotype was recorded a few times. The CDR3 region is CASSLDLQTFLQETQYF. The CDR3 region has the DNA TGTGCCAGCAGCTTAGATTTACAGACTTTTTTGCAAGAGACCCAGTACTTC. The chain carries TRBV7-6 and TRBJ2-5; no reliable D call. CDR3 length: 17 amino acids. The germline V gene has CDR1 SGHVS and CDR2 FNYEAQ. Trimming took 1 base from V and 2 from J, leaving 17 bases between them.

This clonotype was counted at least ten times. V gene TRBV7-8 combines with J gene TRBJ1-2, with D unclear. Between the trimmed V and J ends, which lost 3 bases and 4 bases, there was a span of 12 bases. The germline V gene encodes CDR1 SGHVS and CDR2 FQNEAQ. The CDR3 runs to 14 residues. The CDR3, as DNA: TGTGCCAGCAGCTTCGTCATGAGTGGCTATGGCTACACCTTC. Its translation is CASSFVMSGYGYTF.

The chain uses TRBV7-3 and TRBJ2-6, with a tentative D call TRBD1 (5 bases). Germline CDR1 reads SGHTA; CDR2 reads FQGTGA. The CDR3 loop spans 16 amino acids. V lost 5 bases and J lost 0, with 11 bases in between. The CDR3 reads CASSLTASSGANVLTF. The CDR3, as DNA: TGTGCCAGCAGCCTGACAGCCAGCTCTGGGGCCAACGTCCTGACTTTC.

In this sample, this clonotype turned up a few times. The chain links TRBV5-4 to TRBJ1-1; weak D call: TRBD1 (6 bases). CDR1 SGHNT and CDR2 YYREEE come from the germline V gene (reference sequence). This CDR3 comprises 13 residues. Trimming took 6 bases from V and 11 from J, leaving 20 bases between them. The CDR3 coding sequence is TGTGCCAGCACCTTAGGACAGATGAGTACCGCTTTCTTT. It yields the protein CASTLGQMSTAFF.

The chain carries TRBV7-9 and TRBJ1-2; 7 bases align to TRBD1. The CDR3 totals 13 residues. Germline V gives CDR1 SEHNR, CDR2 FQNEAQ (reference sequence). The trim removed 1 base at V and 7 bases at J, leaving 3 bases unmatched. The CDR3 sequence is CASSLEGAAGYTF. The CDR3 DNA sequence: TGTGCCAGCAGCTTAGAGGGGGCGGCTGGCTACACCTTC.

The V and J genes are TRBV9 and TRBJ2-7; D unclear. Looked up from germline, CDR1 is SGDLS and CDR2 is YYNGEE. The V end was cut by 4 bases, the J end by 5 bases, with 13 bases between. This CDR3 region has 13 residues. DNA of the CDR3: TGTGCCAGCAGCACCAGAGGTGCGGACGAGCAGTACTTC. Its translation is CASSTRGADEQYF.

This clonotype turned up a few times. The chain carries TRBV4-2 and TRBJ1-6; a weak D match, TRBD1 (6 bases). This CDR3 is built from 14 residues. Germline CDR1 LGHNA, CDR2 YNFKEQ. Trimming shortened V by 3 bases and J by 9 bases, and 12 bases separated the two germline ends. The CDR3 bases are TGTGCCAGCAGCCATCCAACAGGGTTTTCACCCCTCCACTTT. Translation gives CASSHPTGFSPLHF.

This clonotype was recorded many times. The DNA for the CDR3 is TGTGCCAGCACCTTCCCGGGACAGGGGGGGAACACTGAAGCTTTCTTT. As protein: CASTFPGQGGNTEAFF. This chain connects TRBV7-8 to TRBJ1-1, with TRBD1 identical over 11 bases. CDR1 and CDR2 (germline): SGHVS, FQNEAQ. This CDR3 spans 16 amino acids. V dropped 7 bases and J dropped 1; count of bases not matched to a gene: 8.